This entry describes one TCR beta chain. With V trimmed by 5 bases and J by 7 bases, 7 bases remained unmatched. Germline V gives CDR1 LNHDA, CDR2 SQIVND (reference sequence). The CDR3 contains 14 residues. The data derive from a study of cytomegalovirus exposure and HLA in healthy donors. With 60 Vbeta and 13 Jbeta primers, the PCR was carried out. Produced via immunoSEQ multiplex PCR; TCRdb's table is partial and in-frame only. Of approximately 150,000 clones in the sample, approximately 78% were seen once. The sequence came from a female donor in good health and CMV-seronegative. Sequencing was carried out using PBMCs. V and J are TRBV19 and TRBJ2-1, with TRBD2 matching 8 bases. The DNA for the CDR3 is TGTGCCAGTAGTTTCCTCGGCGGGAGGAATGAGCAGTTCTTC. Its protein product is CASSFLGGRNEQFF.